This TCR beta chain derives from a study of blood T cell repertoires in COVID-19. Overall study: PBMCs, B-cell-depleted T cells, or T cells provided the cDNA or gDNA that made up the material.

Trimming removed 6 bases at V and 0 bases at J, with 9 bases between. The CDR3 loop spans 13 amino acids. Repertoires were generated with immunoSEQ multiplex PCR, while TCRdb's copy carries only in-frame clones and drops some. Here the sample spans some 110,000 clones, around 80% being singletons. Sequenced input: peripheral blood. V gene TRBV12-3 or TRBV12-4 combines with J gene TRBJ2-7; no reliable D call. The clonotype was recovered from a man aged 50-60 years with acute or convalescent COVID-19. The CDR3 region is CASRGMSSYEQYF. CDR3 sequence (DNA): TGTGCCAGCAGGGGCATGAGCTCCTACGAGCAGTACTTC.